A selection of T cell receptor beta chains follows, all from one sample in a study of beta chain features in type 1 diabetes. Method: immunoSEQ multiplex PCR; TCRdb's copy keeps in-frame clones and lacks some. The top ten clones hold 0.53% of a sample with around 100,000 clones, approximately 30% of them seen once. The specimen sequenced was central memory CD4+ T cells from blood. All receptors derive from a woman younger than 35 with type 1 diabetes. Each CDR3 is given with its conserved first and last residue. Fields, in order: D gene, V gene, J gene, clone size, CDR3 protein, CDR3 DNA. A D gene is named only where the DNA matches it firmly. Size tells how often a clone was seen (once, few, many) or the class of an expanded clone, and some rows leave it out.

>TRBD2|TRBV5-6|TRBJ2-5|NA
CASSLSSTSGRQTQYF
TGTGCCAGCAGCTTGTCTTCGACTAGCGGGAGACAGACCCAGTACTTC
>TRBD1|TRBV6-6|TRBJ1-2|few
CASSARTGGGYTF
TGTGCCAGCAGCGCCCGGACAGGTGGTGGCTACACCTTC
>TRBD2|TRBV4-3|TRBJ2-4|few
CASSQGQSGGSNVIQYF
TGCGCCAGCAGCCAAGGGCAGAGCGGGGGCTCAAATGTCATTCAGTACTTC
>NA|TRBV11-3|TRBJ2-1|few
CASSVDGSTLSFF
TGTGCCAGCAGCGTCGACGGGTCCACGCTCTCGTTCTTC
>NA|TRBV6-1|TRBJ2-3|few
CASSDGFRETDTQYF
TGTGCCAGCAGTGACGGATTCCGGGAAACAGATACGCAGTATTTT
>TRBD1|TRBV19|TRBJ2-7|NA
CASSILGQGSDEQYF
TGTGCCAGTAGTATTCTGGGACAGGGGTCCGACGAGCAGTACTTC
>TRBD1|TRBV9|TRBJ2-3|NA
CASSLRTGSTDTQYF
TGTGCCAGCAGCTTACGGACAGGAAGCACAGATACGCAGTATTTT
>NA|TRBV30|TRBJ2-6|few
CAWRVAGANVLTF
TGTGCCTGGAGGGTAGCAGGGGCCAACGTCCTGACTTTC
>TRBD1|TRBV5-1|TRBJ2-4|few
CASSPGQGKGIQYF
TGCGCCAGCAGCCCCGGACAGGGAAAGGGCATTCAGTACTTC
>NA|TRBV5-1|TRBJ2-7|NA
CASSLGPGSSYEQYF
TGCGCCAGCAGCTTGGGACCGGGATCGTCCTACGAGCAGTACTTC
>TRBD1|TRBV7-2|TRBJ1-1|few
CASSPRQGANTEAFF
TGTGCCAGCAGCCCGAGACAGGGTGCGAACACTGAAGCTTTCTTT
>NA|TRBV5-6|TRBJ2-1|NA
CASSPVVSGLYNEQFF
TGTGCCAGCAGCCCGGTGGTGAGCGGGTTGTACAATGAGCAGTTCTTC
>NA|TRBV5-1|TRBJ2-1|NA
CASSLQQYNEQFF
TGCGCCAGCAGCTTACAGCAATACAATGAGCAGTTCTTC
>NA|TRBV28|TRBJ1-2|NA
CASSSRQGPRGYTF
TGTGCCAGCAGTTCTCGGCAGGGCCCAAGAGGCTACACCTTC